Below, 21 T cell receptor beta chains from the same sample are listed, as sequenced in a study of CD8 T cells in ankylosing spondylitis. Each CDR3 protein is one row after TCRdb ran MiXCR on the 5' RACE reads. The sample shows 220,000 or so distinct CDR3 sequences, over 9.5% of them seen only once. The sequenced sample was blood, either unsorted or a sorted T cell fraction (not recorded which). These receptors originate from a male donor with ankylosing spondylitis or in good health (not recorded which).

The chain carries TRBV29-1 and TRBJ1-1; D not certain. The germline V gene encodes CDR1 SQVTM and CDR2 ANQGSEA. The V gene lost 2 bases and the J gene lost 0 bases, with 7 bases spanning the gap. This CDR3 region has 13 residues. The CDR3, as DNA: TGCAGCGTTGAAAGGGTTCTGAACACTGAAGCTTTCTTT. It is translated as CSVERVLNTEAFF.

This clonotype has ten or more counts. The V call is TRBV5-1, the J call TRBJ2-5; no definite D call. There are 16 residues in the CDR3. Trimming left V 0 bases short and J 2 bases short, with 14 bases between. Germline V gene lookup returns CDR1 SGHRS and CDR2 YFSETQ. The CDR3 DNA follows: TGCGCCAGCAGCTTGGTCTACGCAACAGATCAAGAGACCCAGTACTTC. Its translation is CASSLVYATDQETQYF. The whole variable domain, remainder taken from reference TRBV5-1 and TRBJ2-5, is KAGVTQTPRYLIKTRGQQVTLSCSPISGHRSVSWYQQTPGQGLQFLFEYFSETQRNKGNFPGRFSGRQFSNSRSEMNVSTLELGDSALYLCASSLVYATDQETQYFGPGTRLLVL.

Only a few counts were recorded for this clonotype. The V and J genes are TRBV5-1 and TRBJ2-7; D possibly corresponds to TRBD2 (7 bases). This CDR3 is 17 amino acids long. Deletions cut 4 bases from V and 1 base from J, with 21 bases between. The germline V gene has CDR1 SGHRS and CDR2 YFSETQ. As DNA, the CDR3 is TGCGCCAGCAGCGTAGGAACCGGGGGGCCGCGTTCCTACGAGCAGTACTTC. Protein sequence: CASSVGTGGPRSYEQYF.

This clonotype was detected many times. The chain links TRBV29-1 to TRBJ1-4, with TRBD1 matching over 9 bases. The CDR3 spans 13 residues. V dropped 4 bases and J dropped 8; count of bases not matched to a gene: 5. Germline V gene lookup returns CDR1 SQVTM and CDR2 ANQGSEA. The CDR3 protein is CSVGGTGQEKLFF. CDR3 bases: TGCAGCGTTGGGGGGACAGGGCAGGAAAAACTGTTTTTT.

At least ten counts were recorded for this clonotype. V and J are TRBV7-2 and TRBJ2-3, with D hard to call. The germline gives CDR1 SGHTA, CDR2 FQGNSA. With 3 bases removed from V and 0 bases from J, the gap between germline ends came to 7 bases. CDR3 size: 14 residues. CDR3 sequence reads: CASSFWSSTDTQYF. The CDR3 coding sequence is TGTGCCAGCAGCTTCTGGTCTAGCACAGATACGCAGTATTTT. The whole variable domain, filled in from reference TRBV7-2 and TRBJ2-3, reads GAGVSQSPSNKVTEKGKDVELRCDPISGHTALYWYRQSLGQGLEFLIYFQGNSAPDKSGLPSDRFSAERTGGSVSTLTIQRTQQEDSAVYLCASSFWSSTDTQYFGPGTRLTVL.

This chain joins TRBV14 and TRBJ2-1, with a tentative D call TRBD2 (7 bases). The CDR3 is 15 amino acids. Germline V gene sequence: CDR1 SGHDN, CDR2 FVKESK. V lost 2 bases, J lost 8 bases, and 16 bases lay in between. The CDR3 DNA reads as TGTGCCAGCAGCCAATATCGGGGGGCGGGCGATGAGCAGTTCTTC. Translated: CASSQYRGAGDEQFF.

This clonotype was counted ten times or more. The rearrangement joins TRBV12-3 or TRBV12-4 to TRBJ1-1, with 7 bases aligning to TRBD1. With 2 bases clipped from V and 7 bases from J, the junction kept 4 bases outside the gene matches. This CDR3 comprises 13 residues. CDR3 amino acids: CASSLIRDSEAFF. The CDR3 DNA follows: TGTGCCAGCAGTTTAATCCGGGACAGTGAAGCTTTCTTT.

This clonotype was picked up a small number of times. The chain links TRBV3-1 to TRBJ2-3; 8 nucleotides align to TRBD2. The CDR3 length is 16 residues. Germline values: CDR1 LGHDT, CDR2 YNNKEL (reference sequence). J was trimmed by 10 bases and V by 4 bases; bases with no gene match: 16. The CDR3 sequence: CASSRYAGGLYSPQYF. In DNA, the CDR3 is TGTGCCAGCAGCCGCTATGCGGGGGGACTATACTCGCCGCAGTATTTT.

In its sample, this clonotype was seen a few times. The V and J genes are TRBV28 and TRBJ2-5; 9 nucleotides line up with TRBD2. Germline V CDR1 and CDR2: MDHEN, SYDVKM. The trim removed 8 bases at V and 1 base at J, leaving 5 bases unmatched. CDR3 length equals 14 residues. CDR3 DNA: TGTGCCAGCCGTGGTAGCGGGGGCCAAGAGACCCAGTACTTC. This translates into CASRGSGGQETQYF.

About this clonotype itself: This may stem from a read error, because a much larger clone lies one nucleotide away. The rearrangement joins TRBV7-9 to TRBJ1-3, with 10 bases matching TRBD1. The CDR3 sequence is 17 residues long. Germline CDR1 reads SEHNR; CDR2 reads FQNEAQ (reference sequence). CDR3 residues: CASSPTGGLISANTIYF. CDR3 DNA: TGTGCCAGCAGCCCGACAGGGGGCTTAATCTCTGCAAACACCATATATTTT.

V usage is TRBV3-1 and J usage is TRBJ2-2; unclear D gene. Germline V gene data show CDR1 as LGHDT and CDR2 as YNNKEL (reference sequence). Trimming stripped 1 base from V and 6 bases from J, with 9 bases between. This CDR3 is built from 14 residues. CDR3 amino acids: CASSQVQASGELFF. In DNA, the CDR3 is TGTGCCAGCAGCCAAGTTCAAGCGTCCGGGGAGCTGTTTTTT.

This clonotype was observed at least ten times. The chain is built from TRBV12-3 or TRBV12-4 and TRBJ2-1, with TRBD1 identical over 9 bases. Trimming at V came to 4 bases and at J to 14 bases, leaving 6 bases not matched to a gene. The CDR3 totals 12 residues. The CDR3 reads CASSSTGGFEFF. CDR3 nucleotide sequence: TGTGCCAGCAGTTCGACAGGGGGTTTCGAGTTCTTC.

The J gene is TRBJ2-3, the V gene TRBV7-9; D gene ambiguous. The germline gives CDR1 SEHNR, CDR2 FQNEAQ (reference sequence). Trimming pared 6 bases from V and 6 bases from J, leaving 16 bases between. This CDR3 is built from 14 residues. The CDR3 DNA reads TGTGCCAGCAGTCAAGACCAGGCGTCCGATACGCAGTATTTT. As protein: CASSQDQASDTQYF.

The J gene is TRBJ2-3, the V gene TRBV11-2; the D call may be TRBD1 or TRBD2 (5 bases each). CDR1 SGHAT and CDR2 FQNNGV come from the germline V gene. The CDR3 length is 14 residues. V gave up 3 bases and J gave up 4 bases, with 11 bases separating them. CDR3 coding DNA: TGTGCCAGCAGCTTTGGGACCAGACCAGATACGCAGTATTTT. Its translation: CASSFGTRPDTQYF.

This clonotype was picked up many times. J is TRBJ2-1 and V is TRBV24-1; D is perhaps TRBD2 (5 bases). The germline gives CDR1 KGHDR, CDR2 SFDVKD. The length of the CDR3 is 14 residues. V lost 2 bases and J lost 9, with 13 bases in between. The CDR3 is CATSDSGSGGEQFF. In DNA, the CDR3 is TGTGCCACCAGTGATTCGGGGTCTGGAGGTGAGCAGTTCTTC.

This clonotype was counted at least ten times. The gene calls are TRBV12-3 or TRBV12-4 and TRBJ1-2; the D gene is possibly TRBD1 (5 bases). With 9 bases removed from V and 0 bases from J, the gap between germline ends came to 11 bases. The CDR3 totals 13 residues. The CDR3 nucleotides are TGTGCCAGTGATATGGGGGCTAACTATGGCTACACCTTC. Protein: CASDMGANYGYTF.

Many counts were recorded for this clonotype. J is TRBJ2-3 and V is TRBV12-3 or TRBV12-4; D perhaps matches TRBD1 (5 bases). V was shortened by 3 bases and J by 0 bases, with 7 bases between the two germline ends. The CDR3 sequence is 14 residues long. CDR3 residues: CASSFGASTDTQYF. CDR3 in DNA: TGTGCCAGCAGTTTTGGGGCGAGCACAGATACGCAGTATTTT.

This clonotype occurred many times. J is TRBJ2-3 and V is TRBV24-1; TRBD1 matches 9 bases. V was pared by 3 bases and J by 1 base, with 4 bases of the junction left unmatched. From germline, CDR1 is KGHDR and CDR2 SFDVKD. This CDR3 contains 16 residues. The chain's CDR3 is CATSDVQGAGTDTQYF. CDR3 nucleotide sequence: TGTGCCACCAGTGATGTACAGGGGGCTGGCACAGATACGCAGTATTTT.

The chain's CDR3 is CASRTGTDYNSPLHF. The CDR3 bases are TGTGCCAGTAGAACCGGGACAGACTATAATTCACCCCTCCACTTT. V gene TRBV19 combines with J gene TRBJ1-6; 7 bases match TRBD1. V lost 6 bases and J lost 3; bases outside the gene matches: 5. The CDR3 spans 15 residues. Germline-derived CDR1 and CDR2 are LNHDA and SQIVND (reference sequence).

This clonotype has a count of ten or more. This chain connects TRBV24-1 to TRBJ2-5; D ambiguous. The CDR3 covers 13 residues. The V end was cut by 4 bases, the J end by 1 base, with 6 bases between. CDR1 and CDR2 (germline): KGHDR, SFDVKD. In DNA form, the CDR3 reads TGTGCCACCAGTGAAACACCCCAAGAGACCCAGTACTTC. Translation gives CATSETPQETQYF.

This clonotype was picked up a small number of times. The rearrangement joins TRBV29-1 to TRBJ2-3; 12 nucleotides align to TRBD2. This CDR3 comprises 11 residues. Trimming removed 6 bases from V and 15 bases from J; junction bases left unmatched: 7. Germline V gives CDR1 SQVTM, CDR2 ANQGSEA. CDR3 nucleotides: TGCAGCGTCGAGACTAGCGGGGGTTTTTATTTT. Its protein is CSVETSGGFYF.